Presented here are 2 T cell receptor beta chains from one specimen sequenced in a study of cytomegalovirus exposure and HLA in healthy donors. Produced via immunoSEQ multiplex PCR; TCRdb's table is partial and in-frame only. This table has about 110,000 clones, roughly 90% appearing once. Sample: PBMCs. These TCRs come from a woman aged 18-35 years in good health and CMV-seronegative.

This clone was seen a few times. In nucleotides, the CDR3 is TGTGCCAGCAGCTTGACATTAGTGGGCAGGGGGACTGAAGCTTTCTTT. The encoded protein is CASSLTLVGRGTEAFF. The genes are TRBV5-6 and TRBJ1-1; 7 bases map to TRBD1. V was clipped by 1 base and J by 5 bases; unmatched bases: 11. CDR1 is SGHDT, CDR2 YYEEEE, per germline. The CDR3 length is 16 residues.

The genes are TRBV11-3 and TRBJ1-1; D gene uncertain. V lost 4 bases and J 2 bases, leaving 8 bases between the germline ends. Germline V gene lookup returns CDR1 SGHNT and CDR2 YENEEA. This CDR3 has 13 residues. The CDR3 sequence is CASSSTDNTEAFF. DNA for the CDR3: TGTGCCAGCAGCTCCACAGATAACACTGAAGCTTTCTTT.